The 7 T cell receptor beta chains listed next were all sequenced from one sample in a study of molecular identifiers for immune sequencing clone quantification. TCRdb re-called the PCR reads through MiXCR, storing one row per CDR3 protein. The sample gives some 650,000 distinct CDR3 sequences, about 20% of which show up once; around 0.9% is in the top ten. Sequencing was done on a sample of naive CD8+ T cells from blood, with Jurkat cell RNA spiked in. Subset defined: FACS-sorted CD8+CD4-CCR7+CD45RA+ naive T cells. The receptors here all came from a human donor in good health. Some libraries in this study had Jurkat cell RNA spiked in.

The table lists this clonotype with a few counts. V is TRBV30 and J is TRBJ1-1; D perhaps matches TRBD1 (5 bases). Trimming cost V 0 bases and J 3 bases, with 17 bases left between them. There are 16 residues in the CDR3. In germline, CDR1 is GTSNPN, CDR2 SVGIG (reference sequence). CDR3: CAWSVGVLPKDTEAFF. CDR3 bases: TGTGCCTGGAGTGTAGGGGTTCTCCCGAAGGACACTGAAGCTTTCTTT. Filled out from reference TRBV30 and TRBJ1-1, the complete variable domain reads SQTIHQWPATLVQPVGSPLSLECTVEGTSNPNLYWYRQAAGRGLQLLFYSVGIGQISSEVPQNLSASRPQDRQFILSSKKLLLSDSGFYLCAWSVGVLPKDTEAFFGQGTRLTVV.

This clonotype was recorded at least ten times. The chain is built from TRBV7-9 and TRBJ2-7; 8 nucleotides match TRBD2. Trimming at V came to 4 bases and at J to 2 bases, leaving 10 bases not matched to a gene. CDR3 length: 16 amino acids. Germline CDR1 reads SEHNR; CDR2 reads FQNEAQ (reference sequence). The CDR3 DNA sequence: TGTGCCAGCAGCTCCCTAGAGCGGGGGCGCACCTACGAGCAGTACTTC. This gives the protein CASSSLERGRTYEQYF.

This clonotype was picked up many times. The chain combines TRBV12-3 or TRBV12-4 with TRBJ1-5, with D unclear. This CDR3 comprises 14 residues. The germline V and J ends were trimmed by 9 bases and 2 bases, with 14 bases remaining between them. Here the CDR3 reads CASSSGWGNQPQHF. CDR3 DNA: TGTGCCAGTTCTTCCGGGTGGGGCAATCAGCCCCAGCATTTT.

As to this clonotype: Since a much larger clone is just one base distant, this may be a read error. DNA for the CDR3: TGCAGCGTTGAAAGTACTGCGGGAGTGGTCGATGAGCAGCTCTTC. Residues: CSVESTAGVVDEQLF. The chain recombines TRBV29-1 with TRBJ2-1; 7 bases line up with TRBD2. This CDR3 spans 15 amino acids. The germline CDR1 and CDR2 sequences are SQVTM and ANQGSEA.

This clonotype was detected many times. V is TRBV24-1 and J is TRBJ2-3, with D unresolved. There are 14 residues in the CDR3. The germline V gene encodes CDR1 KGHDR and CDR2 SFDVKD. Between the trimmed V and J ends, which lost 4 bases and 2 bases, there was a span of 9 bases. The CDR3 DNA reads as TGTGCCACCAGTGACCCCGCAGCCACAGATACGCAGTATTTT. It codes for CATSDPAATDTQYF.

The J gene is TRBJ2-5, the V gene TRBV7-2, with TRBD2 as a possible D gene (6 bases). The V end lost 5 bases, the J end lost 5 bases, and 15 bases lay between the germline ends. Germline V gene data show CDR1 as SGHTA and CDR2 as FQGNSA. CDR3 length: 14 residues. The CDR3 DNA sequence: TGTGCCAGCAGCCAAACGATGGGGAGGGAGACCCAGTACTTC. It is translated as CASSQTMGRETQYF.

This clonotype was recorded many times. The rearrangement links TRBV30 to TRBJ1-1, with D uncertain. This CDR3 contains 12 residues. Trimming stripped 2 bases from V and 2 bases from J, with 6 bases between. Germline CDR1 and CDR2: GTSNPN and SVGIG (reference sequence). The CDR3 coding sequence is TGTGCCTGGAGTAGGGTCAACACTGAAGCTTTCTTT. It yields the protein CAWSRVNTEAFF.